This T cell receptor (beta chain) comes out of a study of OX40 agonist ivuxolimab in advanced cancers. General study points: Expanded clones tended on average to be more numerous among CD8+ T cells than CD4+.

Using immunoSEQ multiplex PCR, the repertoire was profiled, and TCRdb retains in-frame clones only, with some absent. This sample yields some 30,000 clones, of which around 92% are seen a single time; 33% belongs to the top ten. V was clipped by 4 bases and J by 1 base, with 17 bases between them. This CDR3 region has 16 residues. The germline gives CDR1 SGHAT, CDR2 FQNNGV. A word on this clone: No antigen is known for it.

The chain carries TRBV11-2 and TRBJ2-7, with a weak D call TRBD1 (6 bases). Sequencing was performed on CD4+ or CD8+ T cells sorted from blood, taken in a trial of the OX40 agonist ivuxolimab. The TCR sequence derives from an adult with an advanced solid tumor such as melanoma, head and neck, liver or kidney cancer. This CDR3 reads CASSSHKTGVSYEQYF. The CDR3 DNA reads as TGTGCCAGCAGCTCCCACAAGACAGGCGTGTCCTACGAGCAGTACTTC.